Described below is a single T cell receptor beta chain sequence and its context. Its antigen remains unidentified. No much larger clone is present one base from it, and per-base qualities are unavailable. This sample stems from a study of CD8+ T cells in alopecia areata (dated by TCRdb to 2017 to 2018). About the study as a whole: Treated patients were enrolled in an open-label pilot trial of oral tofacitinib, 5 to 10 mg twice daily, for moderate-to-severe alopecia areata. Tofacitinib was administered for 6 to 18 months, and 6 months of follow-up off drug were then conducted to assess delayed response and recurrence. For the treated patients, the SALT score, which quantifies what percentage of scalp surface area is affected, served as the measure of disease severity. High-throughput TCRbeta sequencing was used to examine T cell clonal expansion in alopecia areata in both the C3H/HeJ mouse model and human patients. In humans, TCRbeta sequencing was performed on scalp tissue and on sorted CD4+ and CD8+ peripheral blood T cells from healthy controls and from patients with patchy or totalis/universalis alopecia areata. Tofacitinib-treated patients had biopsies at baseline and at 4 and 24 weeks of treatment, with a later scalp biopsy in several patients. Clonality in the scalp was compared among normal scalp (n=4), patchy alopecia areata scalp (n=8), and alopecia totalis/universalis scalp (n=8). RNA came from the PAXgene miRNA kit for fixed scalp, the miRNeasy kit for PBMCs, and the RNeasy kit for mouse skin. TCRbeta CDR3 regions were amplified by immunoSEQ multiplex PCR using 35 Vbeta forward and 13 Jbeta reverse primers.

Via the germline V gene, CDR1 is SQVTM and CDR2 ANQGSEA. From cysteine to phenylalanine, the CDR3 is 11 amino acids long. CDR3 DNA only is kept here, 33 bases in frame from base 1. V drops 6 bases and J drops 5 bases, leaving 8 bases in between. Libraries were prepared through the immunoSEQ multiplex PCR assay. RNA was extracted from all samples and reverse transcribed into cDNA as template for TCR sequencing. First-strand cDNA was synthesized using SuperScript III with a 2:1 mix of oligo-dT and random hexamers. Amplification bias was assessed with a synthetic immune receptor repertoire, and residual bias was removed computationally. The study's own analysis went as follows. After raw reads were preprocessed to remove errors, the CDR3 was defined following IMGT conventions as running from the conserved cysteine to phenylalanine. To get clonality, Shannon entropy was normalized by log2 of the number of productive unique TCRs and the result was subtracted from 1. Whether scalp clones were CD4 or CD8 was inferred by matching scalp TCRbeta sequences against CD4 and CD8 repertoires sorted from blood. TCRdb mirrors the immuneACCESS table, restricted to in-frame sequences. Some clones are absent from its copies; in checked studies, under half trace to an unresolved V gene, and the reason for the others is unknown. For V, J and clone size, that table is used; D and trimming come from the DNA. The sample data list about 140,000 clones, and approximately 90% of these were observed just once. About 13% of the sample lies in the top ten.

The sample's time point label, in plain terms: 4 weeks on oral tofacitinib. The treatment or condition tag for this specimen amounts to: oral pan-JAK inhibitor, 5-10 mg twice daily. Lesional scalp punch biopsies and peripheral blood were obtained from alopecia areata patients. PBMCs were isolated by density centrifugation and stained for CD3, CD4 and CD8, and CD4+ and CD8+ T cells were sorted on a FACSAria. On the study overall, not on this receptor specifically: Tofacitinib significantly lowered scalp clonality and the number of expanded CD8+ clones among the top 100 scalp clones. Many expanded lesional clones were found to persist in scalp and blood during tofacitinib treatment, and relapse after treatment cessation may be partly explained by this persistence. Compared with mice, TCR sequences shared between patients were less clear, possibly partly because of HLA diversity across the patient population. Because the treated cohort was small and had just a single nonresponder, larger studies are needed to establish links between baseline CD8+ expansion and response. Unlike mouse skin, which is dominated by gammadelta T cells, normal human skin has resident alphabeta T cells that are also sequenced, and this complicates analysis of the scalp TCR repertoire. Compared with normal scalp, lesional scalp had higher clonality and more expanded CD8+ clones, particularly in alopecia totalis/universalis, a pattern that suggests antigenic drive.

This sequence originates from a human donor with alopecia areata. Sequenced here: CD8+ T cells sorted from blood, sampled at week 4, from a patient treated with tofacitinib. The chain employs TRBV29-1 and TRBJ2-1, with no confident D gene call. The CDR3 loop reads CSVSGDNEQFF. The DNA sequence reads TGCAGCGTCTCAGGAGACAATGAGCAGTTCTTC.